Following are 32 T cell receptor beta chains from one sample sequenced in a study of T cells expressing NK-cell markers. TCRdb reprocessed the 5' RACE reads, with one entry per CDR3 protein and no DNA. This repertoire includes over 350,000 distinct CDR3 sequences. The sample comprised blood T cells: a sorted CD56 or NKG2C T cell subset, CD4+ or CD8+ T cells, or bulk PBMC T cells (not recorded which). The receptors here all came from a woman between 50 and 59 years old in good health.

The chain recombines TRBV7-3 with TRBJ2-1; TCRdb designates TRBD2, a call that cannot be tested without DNA. Looked up from germline, CDR1 is SGHTA and CDR2 is FQGTGA. The CDR3 runs 15 residues. The CDR3 reads CASSYGLAPYNEQFF.

The V gene is TRBV29-1, the J gene TRBJ2-3. Germline V CDR1 and CDR2: SQVTM, ANQGSEA. The CDR3 totals 16 residues. The chain's CDR3 is CSGRFGSPEGTDTQYF.

The rearrangement uses TRBV5-1 and TRBJ2-1; the TRBD1 assignment by TCRdb is unverifiable without DNA. The CDR3 runs 14 residues. Germline V lookup: CDR1 SGHRS, CDR2 YFSETQ. The CDR3 spells CASSLGAPRNEQFF.

The chain joins TRBV27 to TRBJ1-5; the TCRdb call, TRBD1, lacks DNA for checking. This CDR3 is built from 14 residues. Germline-derived CDR1 and CDR2 are MNHEY and SMNVEV (reference sequence). CDR3 residues: CASRGTVSNQPQHF.

This chain connects TRBV5-1 to TRBJ2-3; TCRdb's D call, TRBD1, is unchecked because there is no DNA. The CDR3 consists of 16 residues. Germline CDR1 SGHRS, CDR2 YFSETQ. CDR3 region: CASSLTGTGMADTQYF.

V and J are TRBV5-1 and TRBJ2-1; TCRdb's D call, TRBD1, is unchecked because there is no DNA. The CDR3 spans 13 residues. Per germline, CDR1 SGHRS and CDR2 YFSETQ. The CDR3 loop is CASSSDRNLKQFF.

The chain employs TRBV5-1 and TRBJ2-7; checking the TCRdb D call of TRBD2 is not possible without DNA. CDR1 and CDR2 from the germline V gene are SGHRS and YFSETQ. The CDR3 runs to 15 residues. The CDR3 sequence is CASSLIAGGGYEQYF.

The chain has TRBV7-9 and TRBJ2-7; TCRdb returns TRBD2, unconfirmable since there is no DNA. Germline assignment: CDR1 SEHNR and CDR2 FQNEAQ (reference sequence). This CDR3 contains 16 residues. The CDR3: CASSSRGGIQSYEQYF. Looking up the rest from reference TRBV7-9 and TRBJ2-7 gives the full variable domain: DTGVSQNPRHKITKRGQNVTFRCDPISEHNRLYWYRQTLGQGPEFLTYFQNEAQLEKSRLLSDRFSAERPKGSFSTLEIQRTEQGDSAMYLCASSSRGGIQSYEQYFGPGTRLTVT.

The chain employs TRBV5-6 and TRBJ2-2; TCRdb's assignment of TRBD2 cannot be checked, as there is no DNA. Per germline, CDR1 SGHDT and CDR2 YYEEEE. The CDR3 is made up of 20 amino acids. The chain's CDR3 is CASSPSPRLAGVRGTGELFF.

This chain uses TRBV11-2 with TRBJ2-7. Germline-derived CDR1 and CDR2 are SGHAT and FQNNGV. CDR3 size: 13 residues. The CDR3 region is CASSLVKFYEQYF. The entire variable domain, with the rest obtained from reference TRBV11-2 and TRBJ2-7, is as follows: EAGVAQSPRYKIIEKRQSVAFWCNPISGHATLYWYQQILGQGPKLLIQFQNNGVVDDSQLPKDRFSAERLKGVDSTLKIQPAKLEDSAVYLCASSLVKFYEQYFGPGTRLTVT.

V usage is TRBV13 and J usage is TRBJ2-3; TCRdb lists TRBD1, though no DNA is available to test this call. CDR1 and CDR2 from the germline V gene are PRHDT and FYEKMQ (reference sequence). CDR3 length: 14 residues. The CDR3: CASSLNVRGRGPYF.

This chain links TRBV10-3 with TRBJ2-1; as DNA is missing, the TRBD2 call by TCRdb cannot be tested. Per the germline V gene, CDR1 is ENHRY and CDR2 is SYGVKD. The CDR3 covers 13 residues. CDR3 region: CVPSRDYRNEQFF.

V gene TRBV28 combines with J gene TRBJ2-1; TCRdb's D call, TRBD2, is unchecked because there is no DNA. Germline V CDR1 and CDR2: MDHEN, SYDVKM. The CDR3 is 15 amino acids. The CDR3 reads CASSPPAGAYNEQFF.

The rearrangement links TRBV12-3 or TRBV12-4 to TRBJ1-1; TCRdb's D call of TRBD1 is untestable without DNA. The CDR3 extends over 14 amino acids. The CDR3 sequence is CASSPGRGRTEAFF.

J is TRBJ2-3 and V is TRBV5-1; there is no DNA to check the TCRdb D call of TRBD2. The CDR3 runs 15 residues. The germline V gene encodes CDR1 SGHRS and CDR2 YFSETQ. The CDR3 is CASSLLAGSTDTQYF.

CDR3 sequence reads: CASSGAETQYF. This chain connects TRBV7-9 to TRBJ2-5; lacking DNA, the TRBD1 call made by TCRdb goes unchecked. CDR1 is SEHNR, CDR2 FQNEAQ, per germline (reference sequence). The length of the CDR3 is 11 residues.

V gene TRBV10-2 combines with J gene TRBJ2-5; TCRdb names TRBD1, which stays unverified in the absence of DNA. The germline V gene has CDR1 WSHSY and CDR2 SAAADI. The CDR3 is 16 residues long. CDR3 protein: CASSEGPQDSEETQYF.

J is TRBJ1-3 and V is TRBV5-1. CDR3 length equals 13 residues. Germline CDR1 reads SGHRS; CDR2 reads YFSETQ. The CDR3 sequence is CASSRVFGNTIYF.

The V and J genes are TRBV5-1 and TRBJ1-3. In germline, CDR1 is SGHRS, CDR2 YFSETQ. The CDR3 has 14 amino acids. CDR3 region: CASSLGLLGNTIYF.

The rearrangement uses TRBV12-3 or TRBV12-4 and TRBJ2-3; with no DNA, the TCRdb D assignment of TRBD2 cannot be verified. The CDR3 is made up of 12 amino acids. This CDR3 is CACGRAGDTQYF.

J is TRBJ2-6 and V is TRBV6-2 or TRBV6-3. The CDR3 is 14 amino acids. The germline CDR1 and CDR2 sequences are MNHEY and SVGEGT. CDR3 in amino acids: CASNKRTGANVLTF.

CDR3 amino acids: CASGSSLRHLAEQETQYF. This chain joins TRBV12-5 and TRBJ2-5. The CDR3 has 18 residues. The germline CDR1 and CDR2 sequences are LGHNT and FRNRAP.

V and J are TRBV5-1 and TRBJ2-1; TCRdb's assignment of TRBD2 cannot be checked, as there is no DNA. Germline CDR1 is SGHRS and CDR2 is YFSETQ. This CDR3 is 17 amino acids long. The CDR3 protein is CASSPPNLAGSNNEQFF.

V and J are TRBV11-3 and TRBJ2-7; TCRdb designates TRBD1, a call that cannot be tested without DNA. This CDR3 region has 15 residues. Germline V gives CDR1 SGHNT, CDR2 YENEEA. CDR3 region: CASSLRLGGQIEQYF. Filled out from reference TRBV11-3 and TRBJ2-7, the complete variable domain reads EAGVVQSPRYKIIEKKQPVAFWCNPISGHNTLYWYLQNLGQGPELLIRYENEEAVDDSQLPKDRFSAERLKGVDSTLKIQPAELGDSAVYLCASSLRLGGQIEQYFGPGTRLTVT.

The rearrangement joins TRBV9 to TRBJ2-7. The CDR3 has 14 residues. Per the germline V gene, CDR1 is SGDLS and CDR2 is YYNGEE. The CDR3 sequence: CASSVAWTAYEQYF. Full variable domain (rest looked up from reference TRBV9 and TRBJ2-7): DSGVTQTPKHLITATGQRVTLRCSPRSGDLSVYWYQQSLDQGLQFLIQYYNGEERAKGNILERFSAQQFPDLHSELNLSSLELGDSALYFCASSVAWTAYEQYFGPGTRLTVT.

The chain combines TRBV25-1 with TRBJ2-1; TCRdb outputs TRBD2, but without DNA this stays unchecked. Germline-derived CDR1 and CDR2 are MGHDK and SYGVNS. CDR3 size: 13 residues. The CDR3 sequence: CASGPFQAGRQFF.

This chain uses TRBV12-3 or TRBV12-4 with TRBJ2-5; no DNA is available, so the TRBD2 call from TCRdb remains unchecked. This CDR3 is 17 amino acids long. The CDR3 spells CASSLGKLASERETQYF.

CDR3 region: CASSLSGGLYNEQFF. This chain links TRBV2 with TRBJ2-1. Germline CDR1 reads SNHLY; CDR2 reads FYNNEI. There are 15 residues in the CDR3.

The chain employs TRBV7-9 and TRBJ1-5; TCRdb proposes TRBD1, but this gene call is untestable without DNA. The CDR3 is 18 amino acids. From germline, CDR1 is SEHNR and CDR2 FQNEAQ (reference sequence). The CDR3 region is CASSLFGSGQGRGQPQHF.

This sequence joins TRBV6-1 and TRBJ1-1; TCRdb gives TRBD1 as the D gene, but with no DNA this cannot be confirmed. This CDR3 has 13 amino acids. CDR1 and CDR2 (germline): MNHNS, SASEGT. The CDR3 here is CASSEAIGVKAFF.

This sequence joins TRBV12-3 or TRBV12-4 and TRBJ2-1; TCRdb names TRBD1, which stays unverified in the absence of DNA. This CDR3 contains 18 residues. CDR3: CASSPYGGGGSSMNEQFF.

The chain is built from TRBV6-5 and TRBJ1-2; TCRdb gives TRBD1 as the D gene, but with no DNA this cannot be confirmed. Germline values: CDR1 MNHEY, CDR2 SVGAGI. The CDR3 is 14 residues long. The CDR3: CASRRGIANYGYTF.